The clone carrying this T cell receptor beta chain was seen more than once but under ten times. Its antigen is unidentified. This specimen belongs to a study of spatial heterogeneity in lung cancer. Overall study results and limits: At resection, ubiquitous expanded tumor TCRs appeared in blood more than at follow-up.

Each CDR3 protein gets one entry after TCRdb re-called the 5' RACE reads with MiXCR. The sample includes roughly 91,000 distinct CDR3 sequences, under 25% of them seen just once. Germline V gene sequence: CDR1 MGHRA, CDR2 YSYEKL. Trimming removed 5 bases from V and 7 bases from J; junction bases left unmatched: 4. The CDR3 loop spans 14 amino acids. Time point noted: sample taken at primary tumor resection. Unsorted whole RNA samples from tumor, nontumor lung or frozen PBMC were sequenced. V is TRBV4-1 and J is TRBJ1-4; 10 bases line up with TRBD1. The sequenced sample was PBMCs, obtained at surgery. The clonotype was recovered from a male donor with early-stage non-small cell lung cancer. CDR3 region: CASSSGTGVEKLFF. In DNA form, the CDR3 reads TGCGCCAGCAGCTCCGGGACAGGGGTTGAAAAACTGTTTTTT.